The 20 T cell receptor beta chains below all came from one sample that was sequenced in a study of blood T cell repertoires in COVID-19. Assay used: immunoSEQ multiplex PCR; TCRdb lists only in-frame clones, some missing. Of some 380,000 clones in the sample, roughly four fifths were seen once. The sequenced sample consisted of peripheral blood. Source of these receptors: a human donor with acute or convalescent COVID-19. The donor label of this sample is uncertain.

The DNA for the CDR3 is TGTGCCAGCAGCCCCATCACAGGGGGCGTCACTGAAGCTTTCTTT. Its protein product is CASSPITGGVTEAFF. J is TRBJ1-1 and V is TRBV3-1 (or the pseudogene TRBV3-2), with 9 bases lining up with TRBD1. V lost 4 bases to trimming and J lost 4 bases; unmatched junction nucleotides: 7. Germline values: CDR1 LGHDT, CDR2 YNNKEL (reference sequence). This CDR3 contains 15 residues.

This clone is a singleton in its sample. The chain joins TRBV6-6 to TRBJ1-4; TRBD1 matches 9 bases. V was pared by 5 bases and J by 10 bases, with 14 bases of the junction left unmatched. Germline V gives CDR1 MNHNY, CDR2 SVGAGI (reference sequence). This CDR3 comprises 16 residues. CDR3 sequence (DNA): TGTGCCAGCAGTCCGGGACAGGGTTTCGGACTGGGAAAACTGTTTTTT. As protein: CASSPGQGFGLGKLFF.

The gene calls are TRBV9 and TRBJ1-2, with 7 bases fitting TRBD1. Germline CDR1 is SGDLS and CDR2 is YYNGEE. The CDR3 has 15 amino acids. With 0 bases clipped from V and 0 bases from J, the junction kept 2 bases outside the gene matches. As DNA, the CDR3 is TGTGCCAGCAGCGTAGGGCAGGGGGCTAACTATGGCTACACCTTC. Residues: CASSVGQGANYGYTF. Using reference TRBV9 and TRBJ1-2 for the parts outside the CDR3, the full variable domain is DSGVTQTPKHLITATGQRVTLRCSPRSGDLSVYWYQQSLDQGLQFLIQYYNGEERAKGNILERFSAQQFPDLHSELNLSSLELGDSALYFCASSVGQGANYGYTFGSGTRLTVV.

The CDR3 here is CASSLSGGEAFF. Here the CDR3 DNA reads TGCGCCAGCAGCTTATCCGGGGGTGAAGCTTTCTTT. The V and J genes are TRBV4-1 and TRBJ1-1; D perhaps matches TRBD1 (5 bases). Germline V lookup: CDR1 MGHRA, CDR2 YSYEKL. V was shortened by 5 bases and J by 7 bases, with 11 bases between the two germline ends. CDR3 length: 12 amino acids.

The CDR3 protein is CASTQVSNRGNYGYTF. CDR3 sequence (DNA): TGTGCCAGCACGCAGGTTTCGAATCGGGGTAACTATGGCTACACCTTC. The chain is built from TRBV6-6 and TRBJ1-2; D gene ambiguous. V was pared by 7 bases and J by 1 base, with 19 bases between. Looked up from germline, CDR1 is MNHNY and CDR2 is SVGAGI (reference sequence). The CDR3 consists of 16 residues.

V is TRBV3-1 (or the pseudogene TRBV3-2) and J is TRBJ2-5; 8 bases agree with TRBD1. CDR1 is LGHDT, CDR2 YNNKEL, per germline (reference sequence). The CDR3 length is 14 residues. V was pared by 4 bases and J by 2 bases, with 3 bases of the junction left unmatched. CDR3 amino acids: CASSRRTGQETQYF. In DNA form, the CDR3 reads TGTGCCAGCAGCCGCCGGACAGGGCAAGAGACCCAGTACTTC.

The chain recombines TRBV7-2 with TRBJ2-2; D is uncertain. Germline lookup yields CDR1 SGHTA and CDR2 FQGNSA. This CDR3 spans 15 amino acids. V lost 2 bases, J lost 3 bases, and 10 bases lay in between. The CDR3 region is CASSLFALDTGELFF. The CDR3 region has the DNA TGTGCCAGCAGCTTATTCGCGTTGGACACCGGGGAGCTGTTTTTT.

The CDR3 sequence is CASSAESGRSLHF. The DNA of the CDR3 is TGTGCCAGCAGCGCGGAGTCTGGAAGGTCCCTCCACTTT. The chain carries TRBV6-5 and TRBJ1-6; D not certain. The CDR3 is 13 residues long. Trimming stripped 6 bases from V and 14 bases from J, with 17 bases between. The germline V gene has CDR1 MNHEY and CDR2 SVGAGI.

The chain carries TRBV21-1 and TRBJ1-1. TRBV21-1 is designated a pseudogene. The CDR3 runs 13 residues. CDR3 sequence (DNA): TGTGCCAGCAGCTCCGGGTTGTTCACTGAAGCTTTCTTT. The encoded protein is CASSSGLFTEAFF.

A few counts support this clone. The V and J genes are TRBV7-8 and TRBJ2-3, with 9 bases identical to TRBD2. CDR3 size: 15 residues. Germline V gives CDR1 SGHVS, CDR2 FQNEAQ. V lost 5 bases to trimming and J lost 1 base; unmatched junction nucleotides: 4. CDR3 in amino acids: CASSTREGGTDTQYF. The CDR3 bases are TGTGCCAGCAGCACGCGGGAGGGGGGCACAGATACGCAGTATTTT.

The chain couples TRBV2 to TRBJ2-3, with a tentative D call TRBD2 (6 bases). The CDR3 is made up of 15 amino acids. The V gene's germline CDR1 is SNHLY and CDR2 FYNNEI. The V gene lost 6 bases and the J gene lost 4 bases, with 17 bases spanning the gap. This chain's CDR3 is CASSRLTGVPDTQYF. CDR3 sequence (DNA): TGTGCCAGCAGCCGTCTGACGGGAGTCCCAGATACGCAGTATTTT.

This chain connects TRBV2 to TRBJ1-1; D is uncertain. This CDR3 spans 16 amino acids. V was shortened by 3 bases and J by 5 bases, with 19 bases between the two germline ends. Germline-derived CDR1 and CDR2 are SNHLY and FYNNEI. The CDR3 spells CASSDVVLGGGTEAFF. As DNA, the CDR3 is TGTGCCAGCAGTGACGTTGTGTTGGGTGGAGGGACTGAAGCTTTCTTT.

The gene calls are TRBV30 and TRBJ1-2, with D maybe TRBD1 (6 bases). The V gene lost 2 bases and the J gene lost 4 bases, with 17 bases spanning the gap. Per germline, CDR1 GTSNPN and CDR2 SVGIG (reference sequence). There are 15 residues in the CDR3. The CDR3 protein is CAWSPTATGGYGYTF. The CDR3, as DNA: TGTGCCTGGAGTCCTACAGCGACAGGTGGCTATGGCTACACCTTC.

The rearrangement uses TRBV12-3 or TRBV12-4 and TRBJ2-7, with TRBD2 as a possible D gene (5 bases). Trimming removed 2 bases from V and 5 bases from J, with 7 bases in between. This CDR3 is 12 amino acids long. The CDR3 nucleotides are TGTGCCAGCAGTTTATCGGGAAACGAGCAGTACTTC. Its protein product is CASSLSGNEQYF.

The chain recombines TRBV6-5 with TRBJ1-1; D unclear. Germline V CDR1 and CDR2: MNHEY, SVGAGI. This CDR3 region has 13 residues. The V end lost 2 bases, the J end lost 7 bases, and 11 bases lay between the germline ends. The CDR3 region is CASSYRGRDEAFF. The CDR3, as DNA: TGTGCCAGCAGTTACCGTGGACGGGATGAAGCTTTCTTT.

A note on this clone: The same CDR3 is also encoded by other DNA sequences in this sample. V is TRBV2 and J is TRBJ1-6, with 10 bases fitting TRBD1. The CDR3 runs to 15 residues. Losses at the gene ends were 5 bases for V and 9 bases for J; bases not matched to a gene: 7. Germline loops: CDR1 SNHLY, CDR2 FYNNEI. This CDR3 reads CASSLGQGPVSPLHF. The CDR3 region has the DNA TGTGCCAGCAGTCTGGGACAGGGGCCTGTTTCACCCCTCCACTTT.

This sequence joins TRBV4-2 and TRBJ2-2, with 7 bases lining up with TRBD2. The ends lost 1 base at V and 1 base at J; junction bases unmatched: 0. Germline CDR1 reads LGHNA; CDR2 reads YNFKEQ. The CDR3 sequence is 15 residues long. CDR3 DNA: TGTGCCAGCAGCCAAGCGGGAGGGAACACCGGGGAGCTGTTTTTT. Protein sequence: CASSQAGGNTGELFF.

V usage is TRBV2 and J usage is TRBJ2-2, with a weak D call TRBD1 (6 bases). This CDR3 has 15 amino acids. The ends were cut back, 6 bases at V and 1 base at J, with 12 bases in the middle. CDR1 is SNHLY, CDR2 FYNNEI, per germline. The CDR3 sequence is CASRPDSLNTGELFF. CDR3 DNA: TGTGCCAGCAGACCGGACAGCCTGAACACCGGGGAGCTGTTTTTT.

This chain connects TRBV28 to TRBJ2-7; D may be TRBD2 (6 bases). CDR3 length: 15 amino acids. Per germline, CDR1 MDHEN and CDR2 SYDVKM. With 6 bases removed from V and 6 bases from J, the gap between germline ends came to 21 bases. The CDR3 spells CASRAARGIPFEQYF. The CDR3 DNA follows: TGTGCCAGCAGGGCGGCTCGGGGGATCCCCTTCGAGCAGTACTTC.

V is TRBV28 and J is TRBJ1-1, with TRBD1 identical over 7 bases. The V gene end was trimmed by 6 bases and the J gene end by 7 bases; junction bases not matched to a gene: 14. Germline-derived CDR1 and CDR2 are MDHEN and SYDVKM. This CDR3 region has 15 residues. The DNA of the CDR3 is TGTGCCAGCAGACAACCGGGACAGCAGTACCTTGAAGCTTTCTTT. Its protein is CASRQPGQQYLEAFF. The full variable domain, completed using reference TRBV28 and TRBJ1-1, is DVKVTQSSRYLVKRTGEKVFLECVQDMDHENMFWYRQDPGLGLRLIYFSYDVKMKEKGDIPEGYSVSREKKERFSLILESASTNQTSMYLCASRQPGQQYLEAFFGQGTRLTVV.